This entry lists 32 T cell receptor beta chains sequenced from one sample in a study of T cells in Graves' hyperthyroidism and ophthalmopathy. It was RNA transcripts that yielded the amplified TCR beta CDR3 regions. HTBI primers drove first-round RT-PCR of the TCR CDR3. MiXCR was run by TCRdb on the multiplex PCR reads, yielding one entry per CDR3 protein. This table has about 740,000 distinct CDR3 sequences, about 14% appearing once. The sample comprised blood. The source is a woman younger than 30 with Graves' hyperthyroidism.

In this sample, this clonotype turned up once. The rearrangement links TRBV9 to TRBJ2-7, with 10 bases matching TRBD1. The CDR3 contains 15 residues. After removal of 0 bases from V and 3 bases from J, the junction contained 3 bases not matched to a gene. Germline V gene data show CDR1 as SGDLS and CDR2 as YYNGEE. DNA for the CDR3: TGTGCCAGCAGCGTAGAGAGGACAGGGGGCTACGAGCAGTACTTC. The encoded protein is CASSVERTGGYEQYF.

In this sample, this clonotype turned up a few times. A read error may account for a junction end that differs from germline. The J gene is TRBJ2-1, the V gene TRBV9; 10 bases match TRBD2. CDR1 is SGDLS, CDR2 YYNGEE, per germline. The CDR3 consists of 13 residues. In DNA form, the CDR3 reads TGTGCCAGGAGCGGGAGGGCTAACAATGAGCAGTTCTTC. Protein product: CARSGRANNEQFF.

This clonotype came up many times. The V call is TRBV3-1, the J call TRBJ2-7; D is unclear. This CDR3 has 12 amino acids. Trimming left V 4 bases short and J 3 bases short, with 7 bases between. Germline assignment: CDR1 LGHDT and CDR2 YNNKEL (reference sequence). CDR3 in DNA: TGTGCCAGCAGCCCCCTCCTCTACGAGCAGTACTTC. Translating it yields CASSPLLYEQYF.

This clonotype was recorded at least ten times. This rearrangement joins TRBV7-3 to TRBJ2-1; 7 positions match TRBD2. CDR1 and CDR2 (germline): SGHTA, FQGTGA. Trimming removed 6 bases from V and 7 bases from J; junction bases left unmatched: 9. CDR3 size: 14 residues. The CDR3 nucleotides are TGTGCCAGCAGGCTGACAGCGGGATGGAATGAGCAGTTCTTC. Amino acid sequence: CASRLTAGWNEQFF.

In the case of this clonotype: This sequence may be a read error, since a much larger clone differs from it by one base. Lacking the conserved final phenylalanine or tryptophan, this CDR3 likely reflects a read error. The chain uses TRBV6-5 and TRBJ2-2, with 10 bases aligning to TRBD2. Germline CDR1 is MNHEY and CDR2 is SVGAGI. With V trimmed by 4 bases and J by 7 bases, 6 bases remained unmatched. CDR3 size: 15 residues. The CDR3 DNA reads as TGTGCCAGCAGTTGGAGCGGGAGGGCCGGCGGGGAGCTGTTTTCT. Its translation is CASSWSGRAGGELFS.

This clonotype was counted ten times or more. The chain links TRBV11-2 to TRBJ2-7; D is unresolved. There are 13 residues in the CDR3. Germline loops: CDR1 SGHAT, CDR2 FQNNGV. Trimming removed 5 bases from V and 2 bases from J, with 10 bases in between. The CDR3 sequence: CASSAGLPYEQYF. CDR3 in DNA: TGTGCCAGCAGCGCCGGGCTCCCCTACGAGCAGTACTTC.

This clonotype was seen more than once but under ten times. This chain uses TRBV19 with TRBJ2-7, with 8 bases identical to TRBD2. This CDR3 region has 14 residues. V gave up 7 bases and J gave up 6 bases; unmatched junction bases: 11. Germline assignment: CDR1 LNHDA and CDR2 SQIVND (reference sequence). The CDR3 DNA is TGTGCCAGTAAGACCTCGGGGGGGGCCGGCGAGCAGTACTTC. It is translated as CASKTSGGAGEQYF.

There are many counts of this clonotype. CDR3 amino acids: CASSWRQGETNTEAFF. The CDR3 coding sequence is TGTGCCAGCAGCTGGAGACAGGGGGAGACGAACACTGAAGCTTTCTTT. The chain joins TRBV28 to TRBJ1-1; 9 bases map to TRBD1. V was clipped by 6 bases and J by 1 base; unmatched bases: 9. The CDR3 length is 16 residues. Germline CDR1 MDHEN, CDR2 SYDVKM.

This clonotype was seen ten or more times. V is TRBV7-2 and J is TRBJ2-3; D ambiguous. Trimming pared 5 bases from V and 6 bases from J, leaving 15 bases between. The CDR3 length is 14 residues. Germline lookup yields CDR1 SGHTA and CDR2 FQGNSA. The CDR3 loop is CASSPQTSSDTQYF. CDR3 in DNA: TGTGCCAGCAGCCCTCAAACTTCGTCCGATACGCAGTATTTT.

This clonotype was seen at least ten times. The rearrangement joins TRBV7-9 to TRBJ2-1; no clear D gene. V was clipped by 1 base and J by 2 bases, with 12 bases between them. The length of the CDR3 is 16 residues. Per the germline V gene, CDR1 is SEHNR and CDR2 is FQNEAQ (reference sequence). CDR3 nucleotides: TGTGCCAGCAGCTTAGGGCTCAGCCCACCCTACAATGAGCAGTTCTTC. Amino acid sequence: CASSLGLSPPYNEQFF. The whole variable domain, filled in from reference TRBV7-9 and TRBJ2-1, reads DTGVSQNPRHKITKRGQNVTFRCDPISEHNRLYWYRQTLGQGPEFLTYFQNEAQLEKSRLLSDRFSAERPKGSFSTLEIQRTEQGDSAMYLCASSLGLSPPYNEQFFGPGTRLTVL.

The V call is TRBV29-1, the J call TRBJ1-2; D is unresolved. V was pared by 6 bases and J by 9 bases, with 17 bases between. Germline lookup yields CDR1 SQVTM and CDR2 ANQGSEA. The length of the CDR3 is 12 residues. CDR3 coding DNA: TGCAGCGTCGGCGCGGGAGCATATAGCTACACCTTC. It encodes CSVGAGAYSYTF. Drawing the rest from reference TRBV29-1 and TRBJ1-2, the complete variable domain is SAVISQKPSRDICQRGTSLTIQCQVDSQVTMMFWYRQQPGQSLTLIATANQGSEATYESGFVIDKFPISRPNLTFSTLTVSNMSPEDSSIYLCSVGAGAYSYTFGSGTRLTVV.

This clonotype appeared a few times. V gene TRBV7-9 combines with J gene TRBJ2-3; D may be TRBD1 (5 bases). The CDR3 sequence is 17 residues long. Looked up from germline, CDR1 is SEHNR and CDR2 is FQNEAQ (reference sequence). V shed 2 bases and J shed 2 bases, with 17 bases lying between them. The CDR3 nucleotides are TGTGCCAGCAGCTTACTTAGGGGAATGGTGGCCACAGATACGCAGTATTTT. This translates into CASSLLRGMVATDTQYF.

The chain recombines TRBV7-8 with TRBJ2-7; 11 bases line up with TRBD2. The CDR3 spans 16 residues. Trimming removed 8 bases from V and 2 bases from J; junction bases left unmatched: 11. Germline V lookup: CDR1 SGHVS, CDR2 FQNEAQ. CDR3 coding DNA: TGTGCCAGCTCTGCCGGAACTAGCGGGAGCACCTACGAGCAGTACTTC. This sequence encodes CASSAGTSGSTYEQYF.

This clonotype has a handful of counts. The chain uses TRBV7-9 and TRBJ1-2; TRBD1 matches at 9 bases. Germline V lookup: CDR1 SEHNR, CDR2 FQNEAQ (reference sequence). This CDR3 is 13 amino acids long. V was clipped by 5 bases and J by 7 bases; unmatched bases: 5. CDR3 DNA: TGTGCCAGCAGCGACGGGACAGGGTTTGGCTACACCTTC. It yields the protein CASSDGTGFGYTF. Using reference TRBV7-9 and TRBJ1-2 for the parts outside the CDR3, the full variable domain is DTGVSQNPRHKITKRGQNVTFRCDPISEHNRLYWYRQTLGQGPEFLTYFQNEAQLEKSRLLSDRFSAERPKGSFSTLEIQRTEQGDSAMYLCASSDGTGFGYTFGSGTRLTVV.

The sample holds a few counts of this clonotype. The chain couples TRBV6-4 to TRBJ2-2; a weak D match, TRBD1 (6 bases). The CDR3 is 14 residues long. The ends were cut back, 5 bases at V and 3 bases at J, with 10 bases in the middle. The germline gives CDR1 MRHNA, CDR2 SNTAGT. DNA for the CDR3: TGTGCCAGCAGTAGGGACAACCACACCGGGGAGCTGTTTTTT. It codes for CASSRDNHTGELFF.

This clonotype was counted a few times. The chain uses TRBV24-1 and TRBJ1-5; D gene unclear. The ends were cut back, 7 bases at V and 4 bases at J, with 10 bases in the middle. Germline V CDR1 and CDR2: KGHDR, SFDVKD. The CDR3 is 13 amino acids. This chain's CDR3 is CATSDGINQPQHF. The CDR3, as DNA: TGTGCCACCAGCGATGGGATAAATCAGCCCCAGCATTTT.

This clonotype was found a few times. The chain combines TRBV30 with TRBJ2-7, with 14 bases matching TRBD2. Germline CDR1 and CDR2: GTSNPN and SVGIG (reference sequence). With V trimmed by 3 bases and J by 1 base, 5 bases remained unmatched. The CDR3 length is 16 residues. The CDR3 reads CAWRGTSGRSSYEQYF. The CDR3 DNA is TGTGCCTGGAGGGGGACTAGCGGGAGATCATCCTACGAGCAGTACTTC.

This clonotype has only a few counts. Here the CDR3 omits its conserved ending phenylalanine or tryptophan, so a read error is the likely source. The chain joins TRBV9 to TRBJ2-3; the D is unclear. The length of the CDR3 is 14 residues. From germline, CDR1 is SGDLS and CDR2 YYNGEE. Trimming removed 4 bases at V and 0 bases at J, with 9 bases between. For the CDR3, the DNA is TGTGCCAGCAGCCCTCTCATTAGCACAGATACGCAGTATCTT. It is translated as CASSPLISTDTQYL.

The V gene is TRBV7-2, the J gene TRBJ1-1; D is ambiguous. With 5 bases removed from V and 5 bases from J, the gap between germline ends came to 18 bases. This CDR3 has 15 residues. Germline CDR1 is SGHTA and CDR2 is FQGNSA. CDR3 nucleotides: TGTGCCAGCAGCCCCTCGGAAACCTCCTCGACTGAAGCTTTCTTT. Amino acids: CASSPSETSSTEAFF.

On this clonotype itself: A much larger clone lies one base from this, so it may be a read error. CDR3 coding DNA: TGTGCCAGCAGCTTTTCAAGACAGGGTAAAGCTTTCTTT. Its translation: CASSFSRQGKAFF. The chain carries TRBV7-3 and TRBJ1-1; 7 positions match TRBD1. The germline V gene has CDR1 SGHTA and CDR2 FQGTGA. The CDR3 has 13 residues. V lost 3 bases, J lost 9 bases, and 7 bases stayed unmatched.

This sequence joins TRBV19 and TRBJ2-1; TRBD2 agrees at 8 bases. The CDR3 is 17 amino acids. J lost 4 bases, V lost 1 base, and 9 bases had no gene match. Per germline, CDR1 LNHDA and CDR2 SQIVND (reference sequence). DNA for the CDR3: TGTGCCAGTAGTATAGTCTCAGCGGGAGTTGGGTACAATGAGCAGTTCTTC. Its translation: CASSIVSAGVGYNEQFF.

V and J are TRBV20-1 and TRBJ2-1; D unresolved. CDR3 length equals 14 residues. V gave up 3 bases and J gave up 0 bases, with 9 bases separating them. CDR1 DFQATT and CDR2 SNEGSKA come from the germline V gene (reference sequence). The CDR3, as DNA: TGCAGTGCTAGGTACACCTACTCCTACAATGAGCAGTTCTTC. This codes for CSARYTYSYNEQFF.

The V and J genes are TRBV7-3 and TRBJ2-7; 12 bases fit TRBD2. J lost 9 bases, V lost 5 bases, and 8 bases had no gene match. The germline V gene has CDR1 SGHTA and CDR2 FQGTGA. The CDR3 consists of 14 residues. The CDR3 DNA follows: TGTGCCAGCAGCACCAGCTCGGGACTAGCGGGGCAGTACTTC. Its protein product is CASSTSSGLAGQYF.

In DNA form, the CDR3 reads TGTGCCAGCAGTCTACTAGCGGGAGTCGGGCCCGGGGAGCTGTTTTTT. Translation: CASSLLAGVGPGELFF. This chain joins TRBV2 and TRBJ2-2; 11 bases fit TRBD2. Germline V gene lookup returns CDR1 SNHLY and CDR2 FYNNEI. The CDR3 runs to 16 residues. Losses at the gene ends were 5 bases for V and 6 bases for J; bases not matched to a gene: 8.

The table lists this clonotype with many counts. V and J are TRBV28 and TRBJ2-5; D gene uncertain. The ends were cut back, 3 bases at V and 2 bases at J, with 7 bases in the middle. The CDR3 runs to 13 residues. CDR1 MDHEN and CDR2 SYDVKM come from the germline V gene. In DNA form, the CDR3 reads TGTGCCAGCAGTTTGTTGGATCAAGAGACCCAGTACTTC. It specifies CASSLLDQETQYF.

The sample holds a few counts of this clonotype. The gene calls are TRBV29-1 and TRBJ1-1; tentative D call: TRBD1 (5 bases). This CDR3 is 12 amino acids long. From germline, CDR1 is SQVTM and CDR2 ANQGSEA. The V end was cut by 6 bases, the J end by 3 bases, with 11 bases between. CDR3 loop: CSVVRADTEAFF. The CDR3 DNA is TGCAGCGTGGTCAGGGCGGACACTGAAGCTTTCTTT.

This clonotype occurred many times. This chain links TRBV20-1 with TRBJ2-1; 9 nucleotides line up with TRBD2. V gave up 0 bases and J gave up 10 bases; unmatched junction bases: 13. Per the germline V gene, CDR1 is DFQATT and CDR2 is SNEGSKA (reference sequence). The CDR3 contains 16 residues. CDR3: CSARDARRDAGGEQFF. Written as DNA, the CDR3 is TGCAGTGCTAGAGATGCGAGGCGGGATGCGGGGGGGGAGCAGTTCTTC.

This clonotype was counted between two and nine times. The chain couples TRBV7-2 to TRBJ2-1; tentatively, D is TRBD1 or TRBD2 (6 bases each). V lost 4 bases and J 0 bases, leaving 10 bases between the germline ends. Germline values: CDR1 SGHTA, CDR2 FQGNSA. The CDR3 runs to 15 residues. Here the CDR3 reads CASSWGASSYNEQFF. The DNA for the CDR3 is TGTGCCAGCAGCTGGGGGGCCAGCTCCTACAATGAGCAGTTCTTC.

This clonotype was observed a handful of times. This could be a read error, since a much larger clone is one nucleotide away. The chain joins TRBV27 to TRBJ2-5, with TRBD2 matching 9 bases. The length of the CDR3 is 15 residues. Germline CDR1 is MNHEY and CDR2 is SMNVEV (reference sequence). Trimming at V came to 5 bases and at J to 2 bases, leaving 6 bases not matched to a gene. The CDR3 DNA reads TGTGCCAGCAGTGAGGAGACTAGCGGACAAGAGACCCAGTACTTC. It yields the protein CASSEETSGQETQYF.

This chain connects TRBV27 to TRBJ2-1; weak D call: TRBD2 (5 bases). CDR1 and CDR2 from the germline V gene are MNHEY and SMNVEV (reference sequence). This CDR3 has 14 amino acids. Trimming pared 4 bases from V and 3 bases from J, leaving 10 bases between. In DNA, the CDR3 is TGTGCCAGCAGTTCCCCGAGGGTCTACAATGAGCAGTTCTTC. Translated: CASSSPRVYNEQFF.

The genes are TRBV20-1 and TRBJ2-5, with D uncertain. CDR1 and CDR2 (germline): DFQATT, SNEGSKA (reference sequence). This CDR3 has 11 residues. V lost 1 base and J 5 bases, leaving 5 bases between the germline ends. CDR3 amino acids: CSARVIETQYF. The CDR3 nucleotides are TGCAGTGCTAGAGTCATCGAGACCCAGTACTTC.

This clonotype showed up many times. V usage is TRBV13 and J usage is TRBJ2-4; D might be TRBD2 (5 bases). The CDR3 is made up of 14 amino acids. Looked up from germline, CDR1 is PRHDT and CDR2 is FYEKMQ (reference sequence). With 6 bases removed from V and 0 bases from J, the gap between germline ends came to 9 bases. CDR3 protein: CASRLSGAKNIQYF. Written as DNA, the CDR3 is TGTGCCAGCAGGTTAAGCGGAGCCAAAAACATTCAGTACTTC.